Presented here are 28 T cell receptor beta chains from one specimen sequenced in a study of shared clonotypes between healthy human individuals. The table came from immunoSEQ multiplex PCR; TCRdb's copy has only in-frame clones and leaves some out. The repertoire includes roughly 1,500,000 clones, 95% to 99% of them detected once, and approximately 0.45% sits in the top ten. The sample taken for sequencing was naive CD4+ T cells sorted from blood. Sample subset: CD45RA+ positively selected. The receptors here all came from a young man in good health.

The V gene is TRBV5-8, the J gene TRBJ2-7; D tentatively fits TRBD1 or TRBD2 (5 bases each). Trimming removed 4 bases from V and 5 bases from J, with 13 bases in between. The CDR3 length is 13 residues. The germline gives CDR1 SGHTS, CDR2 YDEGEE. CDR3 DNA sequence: TGTGCCAGCAGCGGGGGACCGTTTAACGAGCAGTACTTC. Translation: CASSGGPFNEQYF. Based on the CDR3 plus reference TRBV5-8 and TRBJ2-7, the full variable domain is EAGVTQSPTHLIKTRGQQATLRCSPISGHTSVYWYQQALGLGLQFLLWYDEGEERNRGNFPPRFSGRQFPNYSSELNVNALELEDSALYLCASSGGPFNEQYFGPGTRLTVT.

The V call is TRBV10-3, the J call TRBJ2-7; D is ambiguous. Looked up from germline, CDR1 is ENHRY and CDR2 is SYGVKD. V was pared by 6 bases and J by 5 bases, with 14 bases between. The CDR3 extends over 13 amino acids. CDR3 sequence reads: CAISSTFGDEQYF. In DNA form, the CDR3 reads TGTGCCATCAGCAGTACTTTTGGGGACGAGCAGTACTTC.

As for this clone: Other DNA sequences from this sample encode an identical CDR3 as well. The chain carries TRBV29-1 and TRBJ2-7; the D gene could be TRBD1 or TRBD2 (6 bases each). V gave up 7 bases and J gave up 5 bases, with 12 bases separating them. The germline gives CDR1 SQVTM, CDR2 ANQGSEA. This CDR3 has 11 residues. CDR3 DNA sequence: TGCAGCGGGGGGCGGGGTAACGAGCAGTACTTC. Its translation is CSGGRGNEQYF.

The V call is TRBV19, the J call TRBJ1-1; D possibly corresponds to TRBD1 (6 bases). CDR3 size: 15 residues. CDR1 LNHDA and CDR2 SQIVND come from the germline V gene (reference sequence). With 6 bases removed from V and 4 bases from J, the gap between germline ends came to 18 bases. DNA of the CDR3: TGTGCCAGTAGCGCCCCCCCGACAGGACGCACTGAAGCTTTCTTT. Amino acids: CASSAPPTGRTEAFF.

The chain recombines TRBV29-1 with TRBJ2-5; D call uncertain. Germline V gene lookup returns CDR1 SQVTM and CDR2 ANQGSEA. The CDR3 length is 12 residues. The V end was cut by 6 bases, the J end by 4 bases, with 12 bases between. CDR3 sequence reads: CSVLGRGETQYF. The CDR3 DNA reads TGCAGCGTCCTCGGACGCGGAGAGACCCAGTACTTC. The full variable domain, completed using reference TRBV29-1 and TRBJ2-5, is SAVISQKPSRDICQRGTSLTIQCQVDSQVTMMFWYRQQPGQSLTLIATANQGSEATYESGFVIDKFPISRPNLTFSTLTVSNMSPEDSSIYLCSVLGRGETQYFGPGTRLLVL.

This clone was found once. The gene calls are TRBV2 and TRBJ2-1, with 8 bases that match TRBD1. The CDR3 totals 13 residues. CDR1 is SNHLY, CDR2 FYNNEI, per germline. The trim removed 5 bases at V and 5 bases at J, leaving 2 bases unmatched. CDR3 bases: TGTGCCAGCAGTAAACAGGGGGACAATGAGCAGTTCTTC. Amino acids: CASSKQGDNEQFF.

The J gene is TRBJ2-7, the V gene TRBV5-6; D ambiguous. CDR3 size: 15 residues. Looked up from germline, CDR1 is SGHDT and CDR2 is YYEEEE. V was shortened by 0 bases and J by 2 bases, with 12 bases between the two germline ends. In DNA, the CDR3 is TGTGCCAGCAGCTTGGAGACGAACAGAGCCTACGAGCAGTACTTC. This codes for CASSLETNRAYEQYF. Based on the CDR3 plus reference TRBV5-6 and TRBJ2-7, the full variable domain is DAGVTQSPTHLIKTRGQQVTLRCSPKSGHDTVSWYQQALGQGPQFIFQYYEEEERQRGNFPDRFSGHQFPNYSSELNVNALLLGDSALYLCASSLETNRAYEQYFGPGTRLTVT.

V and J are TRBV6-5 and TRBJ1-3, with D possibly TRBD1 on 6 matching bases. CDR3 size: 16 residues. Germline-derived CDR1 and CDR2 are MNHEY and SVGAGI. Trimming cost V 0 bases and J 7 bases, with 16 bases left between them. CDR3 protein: CASSYSMAGQGNTIYF. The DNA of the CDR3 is TGTGCCAGCAGTTACTCGATGGCGGGCCAGGGGAACACCATATATTTT.

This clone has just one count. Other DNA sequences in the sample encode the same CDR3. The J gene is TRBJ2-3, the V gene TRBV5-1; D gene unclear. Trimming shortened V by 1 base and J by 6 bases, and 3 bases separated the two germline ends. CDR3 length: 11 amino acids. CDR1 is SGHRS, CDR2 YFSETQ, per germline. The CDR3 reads CASSLLDTQYF. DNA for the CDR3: TGCGCCAGCAGCTTGCTTGATACGCAGTATTTT.

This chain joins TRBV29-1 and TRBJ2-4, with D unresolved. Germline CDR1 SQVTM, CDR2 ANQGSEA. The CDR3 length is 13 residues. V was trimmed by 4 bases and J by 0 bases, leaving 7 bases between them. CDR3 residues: CSVVYPAKNIQYF. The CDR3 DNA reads TGCAGCGTTGTTTACCCAGCCAAAAACATTCAGTACTTC.

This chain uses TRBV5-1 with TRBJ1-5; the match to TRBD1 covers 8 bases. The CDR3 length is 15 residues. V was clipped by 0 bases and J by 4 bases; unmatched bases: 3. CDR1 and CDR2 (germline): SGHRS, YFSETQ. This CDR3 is CASSLGGQVNQPQHF. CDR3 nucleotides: TGCGCCAGCAGCTTGGGGGGACAGGTAAATCAGCCCCAGCATTTT.

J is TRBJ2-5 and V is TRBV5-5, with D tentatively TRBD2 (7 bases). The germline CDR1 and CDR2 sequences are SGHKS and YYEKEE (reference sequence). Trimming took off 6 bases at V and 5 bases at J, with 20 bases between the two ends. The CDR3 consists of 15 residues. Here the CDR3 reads CASIPPKRDMETQYF. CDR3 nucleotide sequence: TGTGCCAGCATCCCTCCAAAGCGGGACATGGAGACCCAGTACTTC.

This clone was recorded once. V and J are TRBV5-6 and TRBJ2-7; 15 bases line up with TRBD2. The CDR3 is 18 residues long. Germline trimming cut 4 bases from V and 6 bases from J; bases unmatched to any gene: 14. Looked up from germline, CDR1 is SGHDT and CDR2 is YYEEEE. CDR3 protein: CASSPLRPGLAGGREQYF. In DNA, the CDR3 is TGTGCCAGCAGCCCCCTCCGCCCGGGACTAGCGGGAGGTCGCGAGCAGTACTTC. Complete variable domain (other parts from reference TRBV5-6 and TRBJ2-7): DAGVTQSPTHLIKTRGQQVTLRCSPKSGHDTVSWYQQALGQGPQFIFQYYEEEERQRGNFPDRFSGHQFPNYSSELNVNALLLGDSALYLCASSPLRPGLAGGREQYFGPGTRLTVT.

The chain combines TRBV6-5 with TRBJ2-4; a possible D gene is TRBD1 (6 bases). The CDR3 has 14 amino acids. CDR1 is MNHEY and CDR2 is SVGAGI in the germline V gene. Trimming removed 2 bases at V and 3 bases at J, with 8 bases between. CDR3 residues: CASSYGRGKNIQYF. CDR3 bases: TGTGCCAGCAGTTACGGCAGGGGCAAAAACATTCAGTACTTC.

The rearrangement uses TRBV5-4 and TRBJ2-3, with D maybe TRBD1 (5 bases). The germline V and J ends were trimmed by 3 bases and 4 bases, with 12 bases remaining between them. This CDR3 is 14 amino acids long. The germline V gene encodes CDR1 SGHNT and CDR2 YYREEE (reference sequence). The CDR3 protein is CASSSQGNADTQYF. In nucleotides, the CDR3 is TGTGCCAGCAGCTCCCAGGGTAATGCAGATACGCAGTATTTT.

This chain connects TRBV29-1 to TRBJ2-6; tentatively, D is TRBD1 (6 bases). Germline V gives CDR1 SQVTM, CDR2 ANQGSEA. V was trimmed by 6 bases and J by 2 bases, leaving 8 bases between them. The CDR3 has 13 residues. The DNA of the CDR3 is TGCAGCGTGAACAGGGCTGGGGCCAACGTCCTGACTTTC. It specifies CSVNRAGANVLTF.

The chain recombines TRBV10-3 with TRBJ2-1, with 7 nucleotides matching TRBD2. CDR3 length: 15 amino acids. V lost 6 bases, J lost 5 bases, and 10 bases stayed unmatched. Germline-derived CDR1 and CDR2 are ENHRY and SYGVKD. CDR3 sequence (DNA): TGTGCCATCAGCCATGGCGGGAGAACGAACAATGAGCAGTTCTTC. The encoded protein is CAISHGGRTNNEQFF.

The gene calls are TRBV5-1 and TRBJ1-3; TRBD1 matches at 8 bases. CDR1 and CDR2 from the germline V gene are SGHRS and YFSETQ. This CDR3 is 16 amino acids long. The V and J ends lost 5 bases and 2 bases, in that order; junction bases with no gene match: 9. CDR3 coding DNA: TGCGCCAGCAGTTCTGGACAGGGAGCAGCTGGAAACACCATATATTTT. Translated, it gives CASSSGQGAAGNTIYF. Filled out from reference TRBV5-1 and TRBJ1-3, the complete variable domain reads KAGVTQTPRYLIKTRGQQVTLSCSPISGHRSVSWYQQTPGQGLQFLFEYFSETQRNKGNFPGRFSGRQFSNSRSEMNVSTLELGDSALYLCASSSGQGAAGNTIYFGEGSWLTVV.

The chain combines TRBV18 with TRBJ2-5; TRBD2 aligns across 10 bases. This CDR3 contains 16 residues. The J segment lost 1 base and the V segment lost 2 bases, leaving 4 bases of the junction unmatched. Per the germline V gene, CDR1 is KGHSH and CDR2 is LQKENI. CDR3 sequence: CASSPSSGSGQETQYF. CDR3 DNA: TGTGCCAGCTCACCATCTAGCGGGAGCGGCCAAGAGACCCAGTACTTC.

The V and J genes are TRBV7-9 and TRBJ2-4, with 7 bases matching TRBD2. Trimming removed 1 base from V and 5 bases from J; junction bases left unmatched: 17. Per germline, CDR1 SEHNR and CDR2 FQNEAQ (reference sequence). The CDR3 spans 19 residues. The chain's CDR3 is CASSLERAAGRDYENIQYF. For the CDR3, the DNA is TGTGCCAGCAGCTTAGAACGAGCTGCGGGGAGGGATTATGAAAACATTCAGTACTTC.

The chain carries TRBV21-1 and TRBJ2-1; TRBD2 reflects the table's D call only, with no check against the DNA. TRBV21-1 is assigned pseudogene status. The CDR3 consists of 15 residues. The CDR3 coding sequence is TGTGCCAGCAGCTCTAGCGGGAGGTTCTACAATGAGCAGTTCTTC. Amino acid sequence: CASSSSGRFYNEQFF.

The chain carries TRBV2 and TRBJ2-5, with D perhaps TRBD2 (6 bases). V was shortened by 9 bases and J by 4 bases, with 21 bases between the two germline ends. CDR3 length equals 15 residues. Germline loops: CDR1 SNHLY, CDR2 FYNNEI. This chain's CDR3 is CASSQGSWGGETQYF. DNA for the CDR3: TGTGCCAGTAGTCAGGGATCTTGGGGAGGAGAGACCCAGTACTTC.

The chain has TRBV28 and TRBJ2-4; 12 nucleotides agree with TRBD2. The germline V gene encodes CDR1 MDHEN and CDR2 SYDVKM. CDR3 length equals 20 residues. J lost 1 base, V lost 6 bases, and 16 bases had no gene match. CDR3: CASSPRLAGVLRVAKNIQYF. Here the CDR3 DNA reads TGTGCCAGCAGCCCGCGACTAGCGGGAGTGCTACGGGTGGCCAAAAACATTCAGTACTTC.

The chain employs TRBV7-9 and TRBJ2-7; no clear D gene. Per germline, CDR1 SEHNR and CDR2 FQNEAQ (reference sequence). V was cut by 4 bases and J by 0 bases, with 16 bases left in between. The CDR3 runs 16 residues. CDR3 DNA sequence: TGTGCCAGCAGCTCAACTCGTTCCAGGAGCTCCTACGAGCAGTACTTC. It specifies CASSSTRSRSSYEQYF.

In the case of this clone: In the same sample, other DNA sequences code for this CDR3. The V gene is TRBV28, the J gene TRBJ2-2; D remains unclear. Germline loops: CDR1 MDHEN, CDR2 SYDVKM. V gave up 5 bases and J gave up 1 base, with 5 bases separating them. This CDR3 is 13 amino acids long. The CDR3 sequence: CASSLQNTGELFF. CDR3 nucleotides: TGTGCCAGCAGTCTTCAGAACACCGGGGAGCTGTTTTTT.

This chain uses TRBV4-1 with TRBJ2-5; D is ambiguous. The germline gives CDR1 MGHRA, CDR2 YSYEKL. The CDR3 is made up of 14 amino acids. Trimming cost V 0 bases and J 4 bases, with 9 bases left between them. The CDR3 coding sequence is TGCGCCAGCAGCCAAGACCCCTCTGTAGAGACCCAGTACTTC. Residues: CASSQDPSVETQYF.

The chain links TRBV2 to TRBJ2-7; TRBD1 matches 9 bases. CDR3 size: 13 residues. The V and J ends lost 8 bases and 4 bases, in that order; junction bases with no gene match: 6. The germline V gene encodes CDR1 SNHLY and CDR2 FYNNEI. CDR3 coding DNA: TGTGCCAGCTGGACAGGGGATCGATACGAGCAGTACTTC. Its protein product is CASWTGDRYEQYF.

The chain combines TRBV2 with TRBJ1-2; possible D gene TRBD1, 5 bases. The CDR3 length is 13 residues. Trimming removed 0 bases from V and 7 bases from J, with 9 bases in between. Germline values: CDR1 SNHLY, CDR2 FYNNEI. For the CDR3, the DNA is TGTGCCAGCAGTGAAGCGCTGGGGGTTGGCTACACCTTC. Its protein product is CASSEALGVGYTF. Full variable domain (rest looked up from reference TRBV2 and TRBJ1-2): EPEVTQTPSHQVTQMGQEVILRCVPISNHLYFYWYRQILGQKVEFLVSFYNNEISEKSEIFDDQFSVERPDGSNFTLKIRSTKLEDSAMYFCASSEALGVGYTFGSGTRLTVV.